These 19 T cell receptor beta chains share one sample of origin, sequenced in a study of naive and memory T cell subsets. The library had UMIs added by 3' ligation of an oligonucleotide to TCR cDNA. The SP2 primer and nested alpha and beta constant region primers amplified ligated cDNA in four rounds. TCRdb re-called the 5' RACE reads with MiXCR, one entry per CDR3 protein. The table shows 50,000 to 60,000 distinct CDR3 sequences, with over 6% occurring only once. These receptors all come from a female donor in good health.

This clonotype was observed a few times. The rearrangement uses TRBV6-5 and TRBJ1-6; D is uncertain. Germline V gives CDR1 MNHEY, CDR2 SVGAGI. V lost 0 bases and J lost 1, with 7 bases in between. There are 16 residues in the CDR3. This CDR3 is CASSYSRWSYNSPLHF. In DNA, the CDR3 is TGTGCCAGCAGTTACTCGAGGTGGTCCTATAATTCACCCCTCCACTTT.

This chain uses TRBV6-1 with TRBJ1-1; D call uncertain. The CDR3 has 14 residues. V was clipped by 5 bases and J by 5 bases, with 15 bases between them. CDR1 and CDR2 from the germline V gene are MNHNS and SASEGT. For the CDR3, the DNA is TGTGCCAGCAGTTCAGAGGGATGGGGAACTGAAGCTTTCTTT. It specifies CASSSEGWGTEAFF.

The V call is TRBV5-1, the J call TRBJ1-1, with TRBD1 identical over 8 bases. From germline, CDR1 is SGHRS and CDR2 YFSETQ. The J segment lost 1 base and the V segment lost 4 bases, leaving 12 bases of the junction unmatched. The CDR3 consists of 17 residues. For the CDR3, the DNA is TGCGCCAGCAGCACTATCAGGGGGCCGCTAAAGAACACTGAAGCTTTCTTT. Amino acids: CASSTIRGPLKNTEAFF.

This clonotype was found a few times. This chain links TRBV27 with TRBJ2-1; 7 bases map to TRBD1. Germline trimming cut 2 bases from V and 15 bases from J; bases unmatched to any gene: 7. Looked up from germline, CDR1 is MNHEY and CDR2 is SMNVEV (reference sequence). CDR3 length: 12 amino acids. CDR3 amino acids: CASSLEGAGLFF. The CDR3 DNA is TGTGCCAGCAGTTTAGAGGGGGCAGGGCTGTTCTTC.

Points on this clonotype: A much larger clone is a single base away; this may be a read error. The V and J genes are TRBV28 and TRBJ2-7; no reliable D call. V was pared by 5 bases and J by 4 bases, with 15 bases between. CDR1 and CDR2 (germline): MDHEN, SYDVKM. The CDR3 consists of 14 residues. The CDR3 loop reads CASSLIGGSYEQYF. The CDR3 DNA sequence: TGTGCCAGCAGTCTCATAGGCGGCTCTTACGAGCAGTACTTC.

The chain employs TRBV6-5 and TRBJ1-2; 7 bases match TRBD1. This CDR3 has 15 amino acids. Germline CDR1 is MNHEY and CDR2 is SVGAGI. The ends lost 2 bases at V and 8 bases at J; junction bases unmatched: 11. This chain's CDR3 is CASSYQRTGGEGYTF. The CDR3 DNA is TGTGCCAGCAGTTACCAAAGGACAGGAGGCGAGGGCTACACCTTC.

The sample holds a few counts of this clonotype. The CDR3 coding sequence is TGTGCCACCAGCACTCGACTAGCGGATGTAGAGACCCAGTACTTC. Its protein is CATSTRLADVETQYF. The chain recombines TRBV15 with TRBJ2-5; TRBD2 matches 9 bases. V shed 4 bases and J 4 bases; nucleotides not matched to a gene: 7. The CDR3 consists of 15 residues. Germline lookup yields CDR1 LNHNV and CDR2 YYDKDF (reference sequence).

J is TRBJ1-5 and V is TRBV18; D is perhaps TRBD1 (6 bases). The CDR3 has 15 residues. The V gene lost 3 bases and the J gene lost 2 bases, with 11 bases spanning the gap. CDR1 and CDR2 from the germline V gene are KGHSH and LQKENI. Written as DNA, the CDR3 is TGTGCCAGCTCACCTAACAGGGTGGGCAATCAGCCCCAGCATTTT. Translation: CASSPNRVGNQPQHF.

Here the CDR3 reads CASSPRRPEGYTF. In DNA form, the CDR3 reads TGTGCCAGCAGTCCGCGGCGTCCAGAGGGCTACACCTTC. The rearrangement links TRBV27 to TRBJ1-2; D uncertain. Trimming cost V 5 bases and J 8 bases, with 15 bases left between them. Per the germline V gene, CDR1 is MNHEY and CDR2 is SMNVEV (reference sequence). The CDR3 has 13 residues.

This clonotype has ten or more counts. This sequence joins TRBV28 and TRBJ2-5; D unclear. The CDR3 consists of 10 residues. Germline assignment: CDR1 MDHEN and CDR2 SYDVKM. Trimming stripped 4 bases from V and 5 bases from J, with 2 bases between. In DNA form, the CDR3 reads TGTGCCAGCAGTTATGAGACCCAGTACTTC. Its protein is CASSYETQYF.

A few counts support this clonotype. The chain recombines TRBV5-5 with TRBJ1-2, with D uncertain. There are 12 residues in the CDR3. Trimming cost V 0 bases and J 6 bases, with 6 bases left between them. Germline-derived CDR1 and CDR2 are SGHKS and YYEKEE (reference sequence). CDR3 sequence: CASSLAPDGYTF. The CDR3 bases are TGTGCCAGCAGCTTGGCCCCCGATGGCTACACCTTC.

This clonotype was detected a few times. V and J are TRBV4-2 and TRBJ1-5; D not resolved. Trimming took 4 bases from V and 2 from J, leaving 6 bases between them. Looked up from germline, CDR1 is LGHNA and CDR2 is YNFKEQ. The CDR3 is 13 residues long. DNA of the CDR3: TGTGCCAGCAGCCCTTCAGGCAATCAGCCCCAGCATTTT. As protein: CASSPSGNQPQHF.

V is TRBV19 and J is TRBJ1-5, with 10 positions matching TRBD1. CDR1 is LNHDA and CDR2 is SQIVND in the germline V gene (reference sequence). The ends lost 5 bases at V and 5 bases at J; junction bases unmatched: 0. This CDR3 comprises 13 residues. CDR3 protein: CASSGTGDQPQHF. CDR3 coding DNA: TGTGCCAGTAGTGGGACAGGGGATCAGCCCCAGCATTTT.

Ten or more counts support this clonotype. The CDR3 DNA follows: TGTGCCAGCAGTTATTCAGGCAGGGGGCCCCAGCATTTT. It translates to CASSYSGRGPQHF. The rearrangement joins TRBV6-2 or TRBV6-3 to TRBJ1-5, with D possibly TRBD1 on 6 matching bases. Germline CDR1 MNHEY, CDR2 SVGEGT. V was trimmed by 3 bases and J by 9 bases, leaving 12 bases between them. The CDR3 is 13 residues long.

In its sample, this clonotype was seen many times. J is TRBJ1-3 and V is TRBV6-5; weak D call: TRBD1 (6 bases). This CDR3 contains 16 residues. Germline loops: CDR1 MNHEY, CDR2 SVGAGI. V lost 0 bases and J lost 0, with 9 bases in between. The CDR3 nucleotides are TGTGCCAGCAGTTACTCGGGGGCCCGCTCTGGAAACACCATATATTTT. This sequence encodes CASSYSGARSGNTIYF.

This rearrangement joins TRBV7-3 to TRBJ2-6, with D possibly being TRBD1 (6 bases). CDR3 length: 16 amino acids. Trimming took off 3 bases at V and 0 bases at J, with 9 bases between the two ends. Germline V lookup: CDR1 SGHTA, CDR2 FQGTGA. The CDR3 DNA sequence: TGTGCCAGCAGCTTCCGGACAGCCTCTGGGGCCAACGTCCTGACTTTC. This encodes CASSFRTASGANVLTF. The whole variable domain, remainder taken from reference TRBV7-3 and TRBJ2-6, is GAGVSQTPSNKVTEKGKYVELRCDPISGHTALYWYRQSLGQGPEFLIYFQGTGAADDSGLPNDRFFAVRPEGSVSTLKIQRTERGDSAVYLCASSFRTASGANVLTFGAGSRLTVL.

The rearrangement links TRBV6-2 or TRBV6-3 to TRBJ2-5; 9 nucleotides align to TRBD1. The V gene end was trimmed by 4 bases and the J gene end by 7 bases; junction bases not matched to a gene: 7. The CDR3 is made up of 14 amino acids. Looked up from germline, CDR1 is MNHEY and CDR2 is SVGEGT. In DNA, the CDR3 is TGTGCCAGCAGTTTTTCCCCGGACAGGGGGACCCAGTACTTC. This codes for CASSFSPDRGTQYF.

The chain recombines TRBV12-3 or TRBV12-4 with TRBJ1-2, with D possibly matching TRBD1 (5 bases). The CDR3 is 12 amino acids. The germline V and J ends were trimmed by 6 bases and 8 bases, with 13 bases remaining between them. The CDR3 loop is CASRYRIYGYTF. CDR3 nucleotides: TGTGCCAGCAGGTACAGGATATACGGCTACACCTTC.

This clonotype appeared a few times. The CDR3 DNA reads as TGCGCCAGCAGCCAAGATCTTCCGAACACTGAAGCTTTCTTT. This codes for CASSQDLPNTEAFF. The chain has TRBV4-3 and TRBJ1-1; D gene uncertain. Trimming pared 0 bases from V and 1 base from J, leaving 6 bases between. The CDR3 totals 14 residues. Germline V lookup: CDR1 LGHNA, CDR2 YSLEER.